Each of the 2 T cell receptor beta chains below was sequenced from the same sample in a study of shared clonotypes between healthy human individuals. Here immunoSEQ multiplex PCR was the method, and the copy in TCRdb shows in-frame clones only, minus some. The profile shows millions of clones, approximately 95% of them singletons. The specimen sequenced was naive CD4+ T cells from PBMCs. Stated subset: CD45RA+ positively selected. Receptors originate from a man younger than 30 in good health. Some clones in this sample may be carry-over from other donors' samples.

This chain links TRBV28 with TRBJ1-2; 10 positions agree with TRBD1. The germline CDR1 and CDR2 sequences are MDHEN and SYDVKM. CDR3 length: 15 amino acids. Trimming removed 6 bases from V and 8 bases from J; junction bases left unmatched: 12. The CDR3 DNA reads TGTGCCAGCAGCTCCCCCGGGACAGGGGACGCGGGCTACACCTTC. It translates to CASSSPGTGDAGYTF.

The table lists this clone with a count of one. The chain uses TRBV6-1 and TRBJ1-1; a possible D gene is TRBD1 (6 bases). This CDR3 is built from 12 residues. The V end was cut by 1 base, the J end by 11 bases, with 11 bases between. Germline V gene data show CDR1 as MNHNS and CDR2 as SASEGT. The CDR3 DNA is TGTGCCAGCAGTGAAGACAGGGTTCAGGCTTTCTTT. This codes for CASSEDRVQAFF.